These T cell receptor beta chains were read from a single sample in a study of CD8 T cells in Susac syndrome. TCRdb recomputed calls from the immunoSEQ multiplex PCR reads with MiXCR, one row per CDR3 protein. The table includes some 150,000 distinct CDR3 sequences, roughly 95% detected once. Sequenced sample: CD4+ T cells from PBMCs. The receptors here all came from a human donor in good health. Each CDR3 is given with its conserved first and last residue. A D gene is named only where the DNA matches it firmly. Clone size is stated in some rows and not others, as once, few, many or a class when expanded.

TRBV5-1	-	TRBJ1-2	-	TGCGCCAGCAGCTTGGAAGGGTTGCCCGGCTACACCTTC	CASSLEGLPGYTF
TRBV10-3	once	TRBJ2-1	-	TGTGCCATCAGTGGAGGAGGGGAAAACGAGTTCTTC	CAISGGGENEFF
TRBV30	-	TRBJ2-7	-	TGTGCCTGGAGTGTAGGACAGTACGGGAACGAGCAGTACTTC	CAWSVGQYGNEQYF
TRBV9	-	TRBJ1-1	TRBD1	TGTGCCAGCAGCGCGACAGGGCAGAACACTGAAGCTTTCTTT	CASSATGQNTEAFF
TRBV4-2	-	TRBJ2-7	-	TGTGCCAGCAGCGTCTGGAAGGGCCCCTACGAGCAGTACTTC	CASSVWKGPYEQYF
TRBV5-1	-	TRBJ2-7	-	TGCGCCAGCAGCTTCCGGGACGGCCCCTACGAGCAGTACTTC	CASSFRDGPYEQYF
TRBV5-1	-	TRBJ2-7	-	TGCGCCAGCAGCTACACAGGACAACCCTCCTACGAGCAGTACTTC	CASSYTGQPSYEQYF
TRBV2	-	TRBJ1-5	-	TGTGCCAGCAGTGGAGGAGGGGCGAACAATCAGCCCCAGCATTTT	CASSGGGANNQPQHF
TRBV10-3	-	TRBJ2-7	TRBD2	TGTGCCATCAGTGAGTTGTTTCGGGACTACCTCCTCTCCGAGCAGTACTTC	CAISELFRDYLLSEQYF
TRBV7-9	-	TRBJ2-5	-	TGTGCCAGCAGCCGGACTGAGAGGGAGACCCAGTACTTC	CASSRTERETQYF
TRBV7-8	-	TRBJ2-6	-	TGTGCCAGCATCTTCTCTGGGGCCAACGTCCTGACTTTC	CASIFSGANVLTF
TRBV12-3/TRBV12-4	-	TRBJ1-5	-	TGTGCCAGCAGTATAGATAGCAATCAGCCCCAGCATTTT	CASSIDSNQPQHF
TRBV2	-	TRBJ1-2	-	TGTGCCAACACAGGGTCCTATGGCTACACCTTC	CANTGSYGYTF
TRBV3-1	-	TRBJ2-5	-	TGTGCCAGCAGCCAAGGGGACCGCCCGGAGACCCAGTACTTC	CASSQGDRPETQYF
TRBV24-1	-	TRBJ2-3	-	TGTGCCACCAGTGATTGGCCAGGGTCCGATACGCAGTATTTT	CATSDWPGSDTQYF
TRBV4-1	-	TRBJ2-7	TRBD2	TGCGCCAGCAGCCAAACTAGCGGGAGACCACACTCCTACGAGCAGTACTTC	CASSQTSGRPHSYEQYF
TRBV20-1	-	TRBJ1-2	-	TGCAGTGCTAGAGGAGGTTCAGCTAACTATGGCTACACCTTC	CSARGGSANYGYTF
TRBV30	once	TRBJ1-1	-	TGTGCCTGGAGCCCCGGCCACTCGAACACTGAAGCTTTCTTT	CAWSPGHSNTEAFF
TRBV11-2	-	TRBJ2-1	TRBD2	TGTGCCAGCAGCTTAGGGACTAGCTCTTGGAATGAGCAGTTCTTC	CASSLGTSSWNEQFF
TRBV3-1	-	TRBJ1-3	TRBD1	TGTGCCAGCAGCCAGGGACAGGGGAGCTCTGGAAACACCATATATTTT	CASSQGQGSSGNTIYF
TRBV15	-	TRBJ1-6	-	TGTGCCACCAGCAGAGTACAACTTGATTCACCCCTCCACTTT	CATSRVQLDSPLHF
TRBV5-1	-	TRBJ2-1	TRBD2	TGCGCCAGCAGTCAACTAGCGGGATCCTACAATGAGCAGTTCTTC	CASSQLAGSYNEQFF
TRBV7-2	-	TRBJ2-5	TRBD2	TGTGCCAGCAGCTTAGCGCGGAGACTAGCAGAGACCCAGTACTTC	CASSLARRLAETQYF
TRBV3-1	-	TRBJ2-1	TRBD2	TGTGCCAGCAGCACGGAACTAGCGGGAGGGTCTAATGAGCAGTTCTTC	CASSTELAGGSNEQFF
TRBV13	-	TRBJ2-5	-	TGTGCCAGCAGCTTTTCGTTTACACCAGGGACCCAGTACTTC	CASSFSFTPGTQYF
TRBV19	-	TRBJ1-1	-	TGTGCCAGTAGTATAGATGGGGGCGTTGAAGCTTTCTTT	CASSIDGGVEAFF
TRBV5-1	-	TRBJ2-2	TRBD1	TGCGCCAGCAGGACCGGGACAGGGGGCGCAAACACCGGGGAGCTGTTTTTT	CASRTGTGGANTGELFF
TRBV6-5	once	TRBJ2-7	-	TGTGCCAGCAGTTACTCGAGCCTCCCCCTTGAGCAGTACTTC	CASSYSSLPLEQYF
TRBV24-1	few	TRBJ2-3	-	TGTGCCACCAGTGATTGGGTAGCTAGCACAGATACGCAGTATTTT	CATSDWVASTDTQYF
TRBV9	-	TRBJ2-2	-	TGTGCCAGCAGCGTACAAACTAGTAACACCGGGGAGCTGTTTTTT	CASSVQTSNTGELFF
TRBV28	-	TRBJ2-7	-	TGTGCCAGCAGTTACCAATACGAGCAGTACTTC	CASSYQYEQYF
TRBV5-1	-	TRBJ2-5	TRBD2	TGCGCCAGCAGCTTGGACCTGCGGGGGGAGACCCAGTACTTC	CASSLDLRGETQYF
TRBV29-1	-	TRBJ1-2	-	TGCAGCGTTGGGGTAACTAACTATGGCTACACCTTC	CSVGVTNYGYTF
TRBV20-1	-	TRBJ2-7	-	TGCAGTGCTAGAGGTGACGGCGAGCAGTACTTC	CSARGDGEQYF
TRBV29-1	-	TRBJ1-2	-	TGCAGCGTTGTTAAACGGACCTATGGCTACACCTTC	CSVVKRTYGYTF
TRBV4-1	-	TRBJ2-1	TRBD2	TGCGCCAGCAGCCAAGCTCGGGGGAGGGGCTACAATGAGCAGTTCTTC	CASSQARGRGYNEQFF
TRBV4-2	-	TRBJ1-4	TRBD1	TGTGCCAGCAGCCTGAGTATGGGACAGGTAGAAGAGGGGGGTGAAAAACTGTTTTTT	CASSLSMGQVEEGGEKLFF
TRBV9	-	TRBJ2-5	TRBD1	TGTGCCAGCAGCTCGCGGACAGGGGGCTCCCAAGAGACCCAGTACTTC	CASSSRTGGSQETQYF
TRBV30	once	TRBJ1-6	-	TGTGCCTGGAGCACCGGCGGGGGGATTTATTCACCCCTCCACTTT	CAWSTGGGIYSPLHF
TRBV7-2	-	TRBJ1-2	-	TGTGCCAGCAGCTTAGGGGGGGGATTCTATGGCTACACCTTC	CASSLGGGFYGYTF
TRBV10-3	-	TRBJ1-5	-	TGTGCCATCAGTGCTCAGCCAGGGAGCAATCAGCCCCAGCATTTT	CAISAQPGSNQPQHF
TRBV7-9	-	TRBJ2-6	-	TGTGCCAGCAGCTCGGGACTTCTCAGCTCTGGGGCCAACGTCCTGACTTTC	CASSSGLLSSGANVLTF
TRBV20-1	-	TRBJ2-5	-	TGCAGTGCTAGACCCTTGAGGGGCCAAGAGACCCAGTACTTC	CSARPLRGQETQYF
TRBV13	-	TRBJ1-1	-	TGTGCCAGCAGCCTCAGGGGCCATAACACTGAAGCTTTCTTT	CASSLRGHNTEAFF
TRBV7-9	-	TRBJ1-2	-	TGTGCCAGCAGCTTACCCGGGACGGATGATGGCTACACCTTC	CASSLPGTDDGYTF
TRBV27	few	TRBJ2-2	-	TGTGCCAGCAGGAACACCGGGGAGCTGTTTTTT	CASRNTGELFF
TRBV2	-	TRBJ1-1	TRBD1	TGTGCCAGCATTAGGGACAGGGTCACTGAAGCTTTCTTT	CASIRDRVTEAFF
TRBV27	-	TRBJ1-1	-	TGTGCCAGCAGTTTATTGGGGACTGAAGCTTTCTTT	CASSLLGTEAFF
TRBV5-4	-	TRBJ1-3	-	TGTGCCAGCAGCTTGGATGGGATCTCTGGAAACACCATATATTTT	CASSLDGISGNTIYF
TRBV4-2	-	TRBJ2-7	TRBD2	TGTGCCAGCAGCCAAGGATCGGCTAGCGGGATCGACGAGCAGTACTTC	CASSQGSASGIDEQYF
TRBV7-9	-	TRBJ2-3	-	TGTGCCAGCAGCGCAAGCGGGAGCACAGATACGCAGTATTTT	CASSASGSTDTQYF
TRBV3-1	-	TRBJ1-1	TRBD1	TGTGCCAGCAGCCAAGATCGGGACAGGGGGGCGAATGAAGCTTTCTTT	CASSQDRDRGANEAFF
TRBV5-1	-	TRBJ2-4	TRBD2	TGCGCCAGCAGCTCGGGCCGGGGGGGCGCCCCTGTCATTCAGTACTTC	CASSSGRGGAPVIQYF
TRBV5-4	-	TRBJ2-7	-	TGTGCCAGCAGCTTTGGGACTTTTACCTACGAGCAGTACTTC	CASSFGTFTYEQYF
TRBV30	once	TRBJ2-3	TRBD2	TGTGCCTGGAGTGGACTAGCGGGATCGGATACGCAGTATTTT	CAWSGLAGSDTQYF